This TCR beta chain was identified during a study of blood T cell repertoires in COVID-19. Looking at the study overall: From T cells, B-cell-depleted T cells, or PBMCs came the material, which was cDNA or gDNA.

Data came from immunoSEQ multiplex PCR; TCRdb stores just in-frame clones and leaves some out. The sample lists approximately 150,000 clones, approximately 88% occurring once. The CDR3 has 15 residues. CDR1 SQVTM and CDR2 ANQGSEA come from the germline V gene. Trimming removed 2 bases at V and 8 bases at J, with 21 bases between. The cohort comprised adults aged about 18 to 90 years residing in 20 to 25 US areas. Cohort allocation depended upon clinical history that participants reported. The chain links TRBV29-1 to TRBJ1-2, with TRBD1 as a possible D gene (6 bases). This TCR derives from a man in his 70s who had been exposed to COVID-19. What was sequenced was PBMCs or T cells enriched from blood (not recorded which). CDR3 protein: CSVEITGTRSVGYTF. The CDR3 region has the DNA TGCAGCGTTGAAATCACCGGGACACGGTCGGTCGGCTACACCTTC.